This T cell receptor (beta chain) came from a study of blood T cell repertoires in COVID-19. In the study overall: Acute-phase and convalescent COVID-19 samples originated in the United States, Italy and Spain.

Deletions cut 0 bases from V and 5 bases from J, with 10 bases between. CDR1 and CDR2 from the germline V gene are LGHNA and YSLEER. This CDR3 region has 15 residues. In the original analysis: For nucleated cells, counts were estimated from reference gene primer amplification. This table comes from immunoSEQ multiplex PCR, and its TCRdb copy is limited to in-frame clones, with some not included. The V and J calls and clone size are taken from that table; D and trimming were inferred from the DNA. The table includes roughly 50,000 clones, about 90% detected once. The V call is TRBV4-3, the J call TRBJ1-4, with D perhaps TRBD1 (5 bases). Input material: peripheral blood. The source of this sequence is a human donor with active COVID-19. The donor label of this sample is uncertain. In DNA, the CDR3 is TGCGCCAGCAGCCAAGATGTGGGGGGGAATGAAAAACTGTTTTTT. This codes for CASSQDVGGNEKLFF.